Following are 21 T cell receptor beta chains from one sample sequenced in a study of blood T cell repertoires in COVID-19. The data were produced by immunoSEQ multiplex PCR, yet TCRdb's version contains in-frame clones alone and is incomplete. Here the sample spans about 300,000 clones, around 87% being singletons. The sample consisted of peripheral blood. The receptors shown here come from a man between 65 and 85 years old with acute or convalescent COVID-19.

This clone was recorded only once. The CDR3 nucleotides are TGTGCCAGCAGCGTAAGAGGGGGCGGAGAAGAGACCCAGTACTTC. It specifies CASSVRGGGEETQYF. The V gene is TRBV9, the J gene TRBJ2-5; TRBD1 agrees at 7 bases. J lost 3 bases, V lost 1 base, and 6 bases had no gene match. Germline loops: CDR1 SGDLS, CDR2 YYNGEE. The CDR3 is 15 residues long.

CDR3 sequence: CASSQLRETQYF. The CDR3 region has the DNA TGTGCCAGCAGCCAACTTAGAGAGACCCAGTACTTC. V and J are TRBV3-1 (or the pseudogene TRBV3-2) and TRBJ2-5; the D is unclear. The length of the CDR3 is 12 residues. The V and J ends lost 2 bases and 4 bases respectively, with 5 bases between them. Looked up from germline, CDR1 is LGHDT and CDR2 is YNNKEL (reference sequence).

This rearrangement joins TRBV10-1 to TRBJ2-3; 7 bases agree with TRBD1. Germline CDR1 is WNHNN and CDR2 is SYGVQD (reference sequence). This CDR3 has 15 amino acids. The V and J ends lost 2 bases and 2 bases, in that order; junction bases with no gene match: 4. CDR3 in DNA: TGCGCCAGCAGTGAGGGGGGACAGCACACAGATACGCAGTATTTT. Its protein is CASSEGGQHTDTQYF.

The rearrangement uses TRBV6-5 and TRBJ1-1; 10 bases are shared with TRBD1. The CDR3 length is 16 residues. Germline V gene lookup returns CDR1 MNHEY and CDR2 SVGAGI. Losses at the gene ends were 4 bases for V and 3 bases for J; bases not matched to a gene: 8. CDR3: CASSSRTGGVYTEAFF. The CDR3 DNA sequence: TGTGCCAGCAGTTCTAGGACAGGGGGTGTTTACACTGAAGCTTTCTTT.

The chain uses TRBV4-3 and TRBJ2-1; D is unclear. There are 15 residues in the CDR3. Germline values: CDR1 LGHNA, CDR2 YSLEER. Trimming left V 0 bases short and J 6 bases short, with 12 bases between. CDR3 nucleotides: TGCGCCAGCAGCCAAGATTTTGGCAGTCCCAATGAGCAGTTCTTC. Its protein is CASSQDFGSPNEQFF.

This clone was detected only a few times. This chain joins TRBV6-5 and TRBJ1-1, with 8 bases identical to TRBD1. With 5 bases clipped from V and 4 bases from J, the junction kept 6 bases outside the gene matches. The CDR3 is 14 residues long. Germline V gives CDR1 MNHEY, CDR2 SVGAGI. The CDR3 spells CASSRGQGSTEAFF. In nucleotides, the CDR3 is TGTGCCAGCAGTCGCGGACAGGGAAGCACTGAAGCTTTCTTT.

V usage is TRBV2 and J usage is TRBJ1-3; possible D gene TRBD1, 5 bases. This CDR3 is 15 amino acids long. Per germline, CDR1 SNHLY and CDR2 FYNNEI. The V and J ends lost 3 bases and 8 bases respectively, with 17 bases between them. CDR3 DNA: TGTGCCAGCAGTGACTCTCGGGGGTCTGGCGACACCATATATTTT. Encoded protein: CASSDSRGSGDTIYF.

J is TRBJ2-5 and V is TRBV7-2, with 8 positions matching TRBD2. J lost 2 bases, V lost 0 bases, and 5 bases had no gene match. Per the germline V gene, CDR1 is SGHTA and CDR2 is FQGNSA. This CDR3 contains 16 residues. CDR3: CASSLAATGGQETQYF. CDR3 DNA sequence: TGTGCCAGCAGCTTAGCGGCGACGGGAGGGCAAGAGACCCAGTACTTC.

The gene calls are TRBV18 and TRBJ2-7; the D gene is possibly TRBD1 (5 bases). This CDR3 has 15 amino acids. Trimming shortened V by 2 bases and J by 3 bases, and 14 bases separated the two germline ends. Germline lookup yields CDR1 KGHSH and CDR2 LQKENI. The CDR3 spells CASSPTGKQNYEQYF. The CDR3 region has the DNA TGTGCCAGCTCACCAACAGGAAAACAAAACTACGAGCAGTACTTC.

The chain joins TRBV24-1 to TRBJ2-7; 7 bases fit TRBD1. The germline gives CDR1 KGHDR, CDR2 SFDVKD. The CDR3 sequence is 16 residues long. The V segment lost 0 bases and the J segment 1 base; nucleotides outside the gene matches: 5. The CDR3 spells CATSDLGAGGSYEQYF. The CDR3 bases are TGTGCCACCAGTGATTTGGGGGCAGGGGGTTCCTACGAGCAGTACTTC.

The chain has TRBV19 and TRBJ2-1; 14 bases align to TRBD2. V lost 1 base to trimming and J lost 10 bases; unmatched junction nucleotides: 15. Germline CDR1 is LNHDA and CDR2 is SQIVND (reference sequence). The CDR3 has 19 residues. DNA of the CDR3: TGTGCCAGTAGTATAGGGGACAGGAAAAGACTAGCGGGAGGGTTCGAGCAGTTCTTC. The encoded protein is CASSIGDRKRLAGGFEQFF.

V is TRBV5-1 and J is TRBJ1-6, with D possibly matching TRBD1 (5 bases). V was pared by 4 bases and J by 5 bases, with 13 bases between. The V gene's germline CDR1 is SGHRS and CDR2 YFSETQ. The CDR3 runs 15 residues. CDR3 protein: CASSIPLGDNSPLHF. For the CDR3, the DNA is TGCGCCAGCAGCATACCCCTAGGGGATAATTCACCCCTCCACTTT.

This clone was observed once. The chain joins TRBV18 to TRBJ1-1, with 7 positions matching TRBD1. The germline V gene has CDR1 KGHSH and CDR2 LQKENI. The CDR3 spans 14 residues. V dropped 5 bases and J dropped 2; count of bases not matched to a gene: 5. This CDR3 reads CASSSRQGNTEAFF. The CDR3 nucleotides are TGTGCCAGCTCATCTCGACAGGGCAACACTGAAGCTTTCTTT.

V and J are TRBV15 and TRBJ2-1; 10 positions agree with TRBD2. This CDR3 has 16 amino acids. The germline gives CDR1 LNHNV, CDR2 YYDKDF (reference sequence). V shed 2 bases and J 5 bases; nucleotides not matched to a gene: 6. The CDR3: CATSRPSGRVNNEQFF. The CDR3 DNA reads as TGTGCCACCAGCAGACCAAGCGGGAGGGTCAACAATGAGCAGTTCTTC.

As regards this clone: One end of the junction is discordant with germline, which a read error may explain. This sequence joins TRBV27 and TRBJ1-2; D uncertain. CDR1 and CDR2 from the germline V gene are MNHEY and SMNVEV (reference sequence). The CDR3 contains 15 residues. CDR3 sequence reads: CASGLKPGETYGYTF. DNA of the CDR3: TGTGCCAGCGGTTTAAAGCCTGGGGAGACCTATGGCTACACCTTC.

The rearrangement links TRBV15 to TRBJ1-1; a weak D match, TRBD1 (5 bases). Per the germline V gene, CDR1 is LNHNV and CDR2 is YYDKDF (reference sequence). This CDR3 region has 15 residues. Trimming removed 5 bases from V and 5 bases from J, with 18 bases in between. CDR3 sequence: CATSPRSGRKTEAFF. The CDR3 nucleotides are TGTGCCACCAGCCCGAGGTCAGGGCGAAAAACTGAAGCTTTCTTT.

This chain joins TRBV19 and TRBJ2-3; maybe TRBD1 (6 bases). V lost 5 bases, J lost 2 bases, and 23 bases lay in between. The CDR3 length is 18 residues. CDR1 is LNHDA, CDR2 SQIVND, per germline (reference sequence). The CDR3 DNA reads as TGTGCCAGTAGTGACCCCAGGGACACCTCAAACCCCACAGATACGCAGTATTTT. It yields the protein CASSDPRDTSNPTDTQYF.

CDR3 DNA: TGTGCCAGTAGTATTGGTGGGGAGAGCACAGATACGCAGTATTTT. It translates to CASSIGGESTDTQYF. The rearrangement uses TRBV19 and TRBJ2-3; a possible D gene is TRBD2 (5 bases). CDR3 size: 15 residues. Trimming left V 3 bases short and J 0 bases short, with 10 bases between. Germline CDR1 and CDR2: LNHDA and SQIVND (reference sequence).

For the CDR3, the DNA is TGCGCCAGCAGCTACCGCCCGGGACAGAGCACAGATACGCAGTATTTT. The encoded protein is CASSYRPGQSTDTQYF. The chain employs TRBV5-1 and TRBJ2-3; 7 bases align to TRBD1. The CDR3 extends over 16 amino acids. From germline, CDR1 is SGHRS and CDR2 YFSETQ. With V trimmed by 3 bases and J by 0 bases, 7 bases remained unmatched.

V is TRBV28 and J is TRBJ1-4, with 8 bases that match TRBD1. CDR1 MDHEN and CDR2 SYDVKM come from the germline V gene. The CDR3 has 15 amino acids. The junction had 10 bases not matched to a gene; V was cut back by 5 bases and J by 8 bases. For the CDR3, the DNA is TGTGCCAGCAGTGGGCGGACAGGGAGTGGGGAAAAACTGTTTTTT. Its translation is CASSGRTGSGEKLFF.

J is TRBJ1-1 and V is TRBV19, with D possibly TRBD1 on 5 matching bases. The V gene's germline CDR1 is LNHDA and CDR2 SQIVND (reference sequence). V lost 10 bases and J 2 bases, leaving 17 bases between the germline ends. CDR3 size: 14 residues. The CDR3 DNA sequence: TGTGCCACCGCCCCACGACAGACCAACACTGAAGCTTTCTTT. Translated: CATAPRQTNTEAFF.